These 27 T cell receptor beta chains were sequenced from one sample in a study of CD8 T cells in Susac syndrome. When the RNA was reverse transcribed, random hexamers were used with an input of about 0.45 to 1 ug. Each CDR3 protein gets one entry after TCRdb re-called the immunoSEQ multiplex PCR reads with MiXCR. The table has about 130,000 distinct CDR3 sequences, around 91% seen once; the top ten hold about 0.23%. The sequenced sample consisted of CD8+ T cells from PBMCs. The receptor source for this set is a human donor with multiple sclerosis.

The chain recombines TRBV19 with TRBJ1-1; D unresolved. Trimming took off 6 bases at V and 1 base at J, with 12 bases between the two ends. Germline loops: CDR1 LNHDA, CDR2 SQIVND (reference sequence). The CDR3 totals 14 residues. The CDR3: CASRTDLENTEAFF. CDR3 DNA: TGTGCCAGTAGAACGGACCTAGAGAACACTGAAGCTTTCTTT.

V gene TRBV23-1 combines with J gene TRBJ2-6; TRBD1 agrees at 9 bases. TRBV23-1 counts as an open reading frame of uncertain function. V shed 0 bases and J 0 bases; nucleotides not matched to a gene: 12. The CDR3 has 21 amino acids. The CDR3 loop is CASSQSRIDRGYLSGANVLTF. The CDR3 bases are TGCGCCAGCAGTCAATCTAGAATCGACAGGGGGTACCTCTCTGGGGCCAACGTCCTGACTTTC.

The chain has TRBV24-1 and TRBJ2-5; 7 nucleotides agree with TRBD1. The germline V gene has CDR1 KGHDR and CDR2 SFDVKD. The CDR3 sequence is 16 residues long. V trimming: 7 bases; J trimming: 2 bases; junction bases outside the gene matches: 12. CDR3: CATSPTAGTEQETQYF. CDR3 coding DNA: TGTGCCACCAGCCCCACGGCTGGGACAGAGCAAGAGACCCAGTACTTC.

The CDR3 reads CAWANLQSFSGANVLTF. The CDR3 coding sequence is TGTGCCTGGGCTAATCTCCAGAGTTTCTCTGGGGCCAACGTCCTGACTTTC. The rearrangement links TRBV30 to TRBJ2-6; no clear D gene. The CDR3 runs 17 residues. Between the trimmed V and J ends, which lost 5 bases and 0 bases, there was a span of 17 bases. From germline, CDR1 is GTSNPN and CDR2 SVGIG (reference sequence).

This CDR3 is CASTPGGVGNTIYF. The DNA for the CDR3 is TGTGCCAGCACCCCGGGGGGAGTTGGAAACACCATATATTTT. The chain uses TRBV6-5 and TRBJ1-3, with a tentative D call TRBD1 (5 bases). Germline CDR1 MNHEY, CDR2 SVGAGI. Trimming pared 7 bases from V and 3 bases from J, leaving 13 bases between. This CDR3 is 14 amino acids long.

The V gene is TRBV7-3, the J gene TRBJ2-3; D may be TRBD2 (6 bases). Germline V gene data show CDR1 as SGHTA and CDR2 as FQGTGA. This CDR3 is 15 amino acids long. V was pared by 5 bases and J by 1 base, with 13 bases between. Written as DNA, the CDR3 is TGTGCCAGCAGCGCGGGACCCGAGGGCACAGATACGCAGTATTTT. Amino acids: CASSAGPEGTDTQYF.

V and J are TRBV6-2 or TRBV6-3 and TRBJ2-7; either TRBD1 or TRBD2 may supply D (5 bases each). Trimming left V 5 bases short and J 3 bases short, with 11 bases between. The V gene's germline CDR1 is MNHEY and CDR2 SVGEGT. This CDR3 has 13 residues. CDR3 loop: CASSTGRVYEQYF. The CDR3 DNA reads TGTGCCAGCAGTACGGGACGGGTCTACGAGCAGTACTTC.

The V gene is TRBV6-2 or TRBV6-3, the J gene TRBJ2-1, with a tentative D call TRBD2 (6 bases). There are 14 residues in the CDR3. The V end was cut by 0 bases, the J end by 8 bases, with 11 bases between. CDR1 is MNHEY and CDR2 is SVGEGT in the germline V gene. CDR3 amino acids: CASSYSGGKDEQFF. The CDR3 DNA is TGTGCCAGCAGTTACTCGGGAGGTAAAGATGAGCAGTTCTTC.

This chain uses TRBV29-1 with TRBJ1-5, with no clear D. The V end lost 7 bases, the J end lost 5 bases, and 15 bases lay between the germline ends. Germline V lookup: CDR1 SQVTM, CDR2 ANQGSEA. This CDR3 is built from 13 residues. The CDR3 reads CSALGDRDQPQHF. For the CDR3, the DNA is TGCAGCGCCCTCGGGGATCGGGATCAGCCCCAGCATTTT.

This sequence joins TRBV27 and TRBJ1-5, with D perhaps TRBD1 (5 bases). The V end lost 3 bases, the J end lost 7 bases, and 10 bases lay between the germline ends. The CDR3 is 13 amino acids. Germline lookup yields CDR1 MNHEY and CDR2 SMNVEV (reference sequence). CDR3 sequence (DNA): TGTGCCAGCAGTTTTCAGGGTATACAGCCCCAGCATTTT. Translated, it gives CASSFQGIQPQHF.

There are a few counts of this clonotype. The rearrangement joins TRBV5-1 to TRBJ2-7; TRBD2 matches at 9 bases. The CDR3 length is 18 residues. From germline, CDR1 is SGHRS and CDR2 YFSETQ. The junction had 11 bases not matched to a gene; V was cut back by 0 bases and J by 1 base. In DNA, the CDR3 is TGCGCCAGCAGCTTGGATCCTAGCGGGAAGACTGTATCCTACGAGCAGTACTTC. Amino acids: CASSLDPSGKTVSYEQYF. Variable domain in full (rest from reference TRBV5-1 and TRBJ2-7): KAGVTQTPRYLIKTRGQQVTLSCSPISGHRSVSWYQQTPGQGLQFLFEYFSETQRNKGNFPGRFSGRQFSNSRSEMNVSTLELGDSALYLCASSLDPSGKTVSYEQYFGPGTRLTVT.

The chain recombines TRBV28 with TRBJ2-7, with TRBD1 matching 8 bases. CDR3 length: 15 residues. CDR1 MDHEN and CDR2 SYDVKM come from the germline V gene. V lost 4 bases to trimming and J lost 1 base; unmatched junction nucleotides: 6. CDR3 sequence: CASSYRGITSYEQYF. The CDR3 DNA is TGTGCCAGCAGTTACAGGGGGATTACATCCTACGAGCAGTACTTC.

The gene calls are TRBV7-7 and TRBJ2-5; 11 bases fit TRBD2. The CDR3 consists of 15 residues. Germline V gives CDR1 SSHAT, CDR2 FNYEAQ (reference sequence). With V trimmed by 4 bases and J by 4 bases, 5 bases remained unmatched. In DNA, the CDR3 is TGTGCCAGCAGCTCGCATAGCGGGAGGGCAGAGACCCAGTACTTC. Its protein is CASSSHSGRAETQYF.

The chain recombines TRBV9 with TRBJ2-7, with no clear D. The germline V and J ends were trimmed by 1 base and 2 bases, with 13 bases remaining between them. This CDR3 has 15 residues. From germline, CDR1 is SGDLS and CDR2 YYNGEE. The CDR3 DNA sequence: TGTGCCAGCAGCGTAAGACTTGGAAGCCCCTACGAGCAGTACTTC. It translates to CASSVRLGSPYEQYF.

The genes are TRBV9 and TRBJ2-7; TRBD2 matches 11 bases. Looked up from germline, CDR1 is SGDLS and CDR2 is YYNGEE. V shed 4 bases, J shed 3 bases, and the junction held 6 bases outside the gene matches. CDR3 length equals 15 residues. The CDR3 loop reads CASSFGTSGFYEQYF. The CDR3 DNA sequence: TGTGCCAGCAGCTTTGGGACTAGCGGCTTCTACGAGCAGTACTTC.

The chain recombines TRBV24-1 with TRBJ2-7; D possibly corresponds to TRBD1 (5 bases). From germline, CDR1 is KGHDR and CDR2 SFDVKD. This CDR3 is built from 13 residues. Trimming shortened V by 4 bases and J by 5 bases, and 11 bases separated the two germline ends. The CDR3 DNA reads as TGTGCCACCAGTGACTCTGACAGCCACGAGCAGTACTTC. Translating gives CATSDSDSHEQYF.

The rearrangement uses TRBV28 and TRBJ2-6; possible D gene TRBD2, 6 bases. Germline V gives CDR1 MDHEN, CDR2 SYDVKM. The CDR3 has 20 residues. V was cut by 4 bases and J by 1 base, with 23 bases left in between. Written as DNA, the CDR3 is TGTGCCAGCAGTTCCTTATGGTCGGGGGATAACCAATCTGGGGCCAACGTCCTGACTTTC. Translating it yields CASSSLWSGDNQSGANVLTF.

The chain joins TRBV30 to TRBJ2-1; 14 nucleotides match TRBD2. Losses at the gene ends were 5 bases for V and 9 bases for J; bases not matched to a gene: 3. Germline lookup yields CDR1 GTSNPN and CDR2 SVGIG (reference sequence). This CDR3 contains 13 residues. DNA of the CDR3: TGTGCCTGGGGACTAGCGGGAGGTACTGAGCAGTTCTTC. Amino acid sequence: CAWGLAGGTEQFF. The complete variable domain, with remaining parts taken from reference TRBV30 and TRBJ2-1, reads SQTIHQWPATLVQPVGSPLSLECTVEGTSNPNLYWYRQAAGRGLQLLFYSVGIGQISSEVPQNLSASRPQDRQFILSSKKLLLSDSGFYLCAWGLAGGTEQFFGPGTRLTVL.

J is TRBJ2-3 and V is TRBV18, with 7 bases matching TRBD1. V shed 5 bases, J shed 1 base, and the junction held 9 bases outside the gene matches. Germline V gene sequence: CDR1 KGHSH, CDR2 LQKENI. The CDR3 is 16 residues long. The CDR3 reads CASSTTGVGGTDTQYF. For the CDR3, the DNA is TGTGCCAGCTCAACAACAGGGGTCGGAGGCACAGATACGCAGTATTTT.

The chain is built from TRBV5-4 and TRBJ2-6; 8 bases map to TRBD1. The V gene end was trimmed by 4 bases and the J gene end by 4 bases; junction bases not matched to a gene: 13. CDR1 SGHNT and CDR2 YYREEE come from the germline V gene (reference sequence). The CDR3 runs 18 residues. The CDR3 region is CASSLRGPLPSGANVLTF. The CDR3 nucleotides read TGTGCCAGCAGCCTCAGGGGGCCCCTCCCCTCAGGGGCCAACGTCCTGACTTTC. Variable domain in full (rest from reference TRBV5-4 and TRBJ2-6): ETGVTQSPTHLIKTRGQQVTLRCSSQSGHNTVSWYQQALGQGPQFIFQYYREEENGRGNFPPRFSGLQFPNYSSELNVNALELDDSALYLCASSLRGPLPSGANVLTFGAGSRLTVL.

This chain links TRBV7-9 with TRBJ1-4, with D perhaps TRBD1 (5 bases). Looked up from germline, CDR1 is SEHNR and CDR2 is FQNEAQ (reference sequence). With 3 bases removed from V and 7 bases from J, the gap between germline ends came to 6 bases. This CDR3 contains 12 residues. CDR3 loop: CASSLGGEKLFF. The CDR3 DNA sequence: TGTGCCAGCAGCTTGGGGGGTGAAAAACTGTTTTTT.

CDR3 bases: TGCGCCAGCAGCCTACAGGGGCAAGCTGAAAAACTGTTTTTT. It codes for CASSLQGQAEKLFF. The chain is built from TRBV5-1 and TRBJ1-4; 7 bases are a match to TRBD1. The CDR3 runs 14 residues. Trimming removed 4 bases from V and 7 bases from J; junction bases left unmatched: 7. Germline loops: CDR1 SGHRS, CDR2 YFSETQ.

V is TRBV19 and J is TRBJ1-2; TRBD1 is a possible D gene (6 bases). Deletions cut 6 bases from V and 4 bases from J, with 9 bases between. Germline V lookup: CDR1 LNHDA, CDR2 SQIVND (reference sequence). The CDR3 is 12 residues long. CDR3 protein: CASRQGLYGYTF. The CDR3 DNA reads TGTGCCAGTAGACAGGGACTCTATGGCTACACCTTC.

V and J are TRBV5-6 and TRBJ2-7, with 7 nucleotides matching TRBD2. This CDR3 has 14 amino acids. The V gene end was trimmed by 6 bases and the J gene end by 0 bases; junction bases not matched to a gene: 6. Germline assignment: CDR1 SGHDT and CDR2 YYEEEE. In DNA, the CDR3 is TGTGCCAGCACCCAACTAGCGAGCTCCTACGAGCAGTACTTC. Encoded protein: CASTQLASSYEQYF.

The V and J genes are TRBV29-1 and TRBJ2-3, with TRBD2 matching 7 bases. The J segment lost 10 bases and the V segment lost 7 bases, leaving 11 bases of the junction unmatched. CDR1 is SQVTM, CDR2 ANQGSEA, per germline. This CDR3 is 12 amino acids long. The DNA of the CDR3 is TGCAGCGCCGGGGGGTCCGGGGCGGCGCAGTATTTT. Amino acid sequence: CSAGGSGAAQYF.

The rearrangement links TRBV10-3 to TRBJ2-5; a weak D match, TRBD2 (5 bases). Between the trimmed V and J ends, which lost 6 bases and 5 bases, there was a span of 13 bases. This CDR3 has 13 residues. Germline-derived CDR1 and CDR2 are ENHRY and SYGVKD. The CDR3 sequence: CAIRGTGEETQYF. The CDR3 DNA follows: TGTGCCATCAGGGGCACCGGGGAGGAGACCCAGTACTTC.

The CDR3, as DNA: TGCAGTGCTAGAGACTCGGGACAGCCTAGATACGAGCAGTACTTC. This translates into CSARDSGQPRYEQYF. The V gene is TRBV20-1, the J gene TRBJ2-7, with 7 positions matching TRBD1. This CDR3 region has 15 residues. The V segment lost 0 bases and the J segment 4 bases; nucleotides outside the gene matches: 9. Germline loops: CDR1 DFQATT, CDR2 SNEGSKA (reference sequence).